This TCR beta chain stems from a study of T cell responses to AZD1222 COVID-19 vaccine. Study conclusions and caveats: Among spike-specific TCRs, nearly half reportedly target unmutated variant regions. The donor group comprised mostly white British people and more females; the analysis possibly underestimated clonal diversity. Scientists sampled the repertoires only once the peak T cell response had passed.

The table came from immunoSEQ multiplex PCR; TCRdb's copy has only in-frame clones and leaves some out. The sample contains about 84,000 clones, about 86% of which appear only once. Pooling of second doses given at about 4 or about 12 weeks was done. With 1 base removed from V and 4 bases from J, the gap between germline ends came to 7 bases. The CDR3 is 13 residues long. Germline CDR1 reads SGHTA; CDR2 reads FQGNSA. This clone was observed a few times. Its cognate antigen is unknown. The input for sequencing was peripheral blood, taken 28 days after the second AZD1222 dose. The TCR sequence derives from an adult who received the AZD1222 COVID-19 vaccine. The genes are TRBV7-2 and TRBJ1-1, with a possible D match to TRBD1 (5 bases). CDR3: CASSLVRGTEAFF. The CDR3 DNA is TGTGCCAGCAGCTTAGTTAGGGGCACTGAAGCTTTCTTT.